This T cell receptor beta chain was documented in a study of CXCR3-negative and CXCR3-positive naive CD8 T cells. Study-wide results and caveats: For naive cells, CXCR3-negative and CXCR3-positive subsets had similar TRBV-TRBJ usage; for memory cells, usage differed. CXCR3-positive naive cells carried more hydrophobic TRB CDR3s than CXCR3-negative ones. In cryopreserved cells, CXCR3 expression partially decreased, and fresh PBMCs were used in most assays.

For this clonotype: Antigen unknown.

Each TRB cDNA library was prepared by 5' RACE (with UMI labels). Reanalyzing the 5' RACE reads, TCRdb keeps one entry per CDR3 protein, without DNA. This sample's clone table lists 80,000 to 95,000 distinct CDR3 sequences. Germline V gene lookup returns CDR1 SGHAT and CDR2 FQNNGV. The CDR3 is 15 amino acids. The TCR was taken from a human donor in good health. Some clones in this sample may be carry-over from other donors' samples. This sequence joins TRBV11-2 and TRBJ2-7. Sequencing was carried out using naive CXCR3- CD8+ T cells from blood. The sample's subset: CD45RO-CCR7+CD27+CD95- naive CD8+ T cells lacking CXCR3 (TNR3-). The CDR3 sequence is CASSLEVGSTYEQYF.